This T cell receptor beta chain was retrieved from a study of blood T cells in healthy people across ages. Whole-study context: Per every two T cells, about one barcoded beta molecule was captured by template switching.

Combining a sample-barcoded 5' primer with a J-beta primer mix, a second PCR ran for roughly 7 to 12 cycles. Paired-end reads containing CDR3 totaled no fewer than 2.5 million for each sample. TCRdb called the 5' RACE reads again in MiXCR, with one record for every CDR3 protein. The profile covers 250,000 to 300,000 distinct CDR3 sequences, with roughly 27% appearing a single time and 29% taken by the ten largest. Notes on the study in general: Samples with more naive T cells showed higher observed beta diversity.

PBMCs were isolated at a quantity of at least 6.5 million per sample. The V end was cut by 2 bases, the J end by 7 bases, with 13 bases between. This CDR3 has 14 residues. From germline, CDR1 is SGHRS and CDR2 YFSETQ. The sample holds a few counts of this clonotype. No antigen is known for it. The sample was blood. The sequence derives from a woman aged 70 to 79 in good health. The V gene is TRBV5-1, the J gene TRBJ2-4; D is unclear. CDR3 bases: TGCGCCAGCAGCTTTCCGGACCTGGCTAACATTCAGTACTTC. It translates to CASSFPDLANIQYF.